Sequencing of this TCR beta chain was carried out in a study of cytomegalovirus exposure and HLA in healthy donors (dated by TCRdb to between 2016 and 2019). As for the study more broadly: In an earlier analysis of roughly 500 of the donors, about 270 Gb of sequence data and 117 million unique TCR beta sequences from some 170 million T cells were reported. An early release covering about 600 HLA-typed donors comprised roughly 300 gigabases of sequencing data and tens of millions of unique TCR sequences. Among the roughly 400 genotyped donors, around 81% belonged to the genetic ancestry cluster associated with self-reported Caucasian donors. The study aimed to test whether signatures of past pathogen exposure could be identified by cataloging public T cell receptors. The study used immunosequencing to profile the T cell repertoires of approximately 640 subjects and linked those repertoires to cytomegalovirus serostatus. In addition to the first cohort of roughly 700 subjects, a separate validation cohort of 100 to 150 different subjects was used. To predict cytomegalovirus infection status, the study brought together high-throughput TCR immunosequencing, statistical association of individual TCRs with disease status, and machine learning. In a later analysis, previously published TCR beta repertoires from 500 to 750 donors were re-analyzed and high-resolution HLA genotyping was added so that TCR occurrence patterns could be studied. In the later analysis, no new phenotypic data were used to find candidate immune exposures; instead, reliance was placed on TCR beta sequences and their occurrence across donors. In an earlier analysis of 500 to 650 of the donors, high-throughput TCR beta sequencing was used to judge whether each TCR beta V gene segment behaved as functional or pseudogenic. Donor age, sex, ethnicity and CMV serostatus were compiled together with the repertoire data. In a later genetic analysis, genome-wide SNP genotypes for about 65% of the roughly 700 donors were used, and that subset was treated as a discovery cohort. Every discovery cohort repertoire had been produced on one sequencing platform. HLA typing included class I and class II loci at four-digit resolution. The number of typed donors differed by locus: 629-630 for A, B, C, DRB1 and DQB1; 522 for DQA1; 606 for DPA1; and around 470 for DPB1. Five DR-DQ haplotypes were handled as single units for association and clustering, since linkage in the cohort was strong. Across 398 genotyped donors of the cohort, an average of approximately 240,000 unique TCR beta nucleotide sequences per donor were sequenced, and roughly 18% of those sequences were non-productive. Summary of the overall study and its limitations: Presence/absence analyses assumed roughly uniform sequencing depth across donors, an assumption that may not hold. In vitro tests confirmed that a few of the cytomegalovirus-associated TCR beta chains recognize cytomegalovirus antigens. Strong co-occurrence of HLA alleles, especially DR and DQ, made assigning TCR associations to individual alleles difficult. Most CMV-associated TCR beta chains appeared to be HLA-restricted in a later analysis, and the HLA associations seemed to be driven largely by CMV exposure. A later analysis associated 15,000 to 20,000 TCR beta sequences with specific HLA alleles at a false discovery rate of 0.05. A further reported finding was that TCR beta sequences accurately predicted the HLA-A and HLA-B alleles for most subjects in the first cohort. A group of highly shared sequence variants was considered likely to be a technical artifact of the sequencing pipeline. A later analysis found that HLA-associated TCR beta chains were more clonally expanded and had lower generation probabilities than equally common non-associated chains. Most TCR sequences were seen in very few donors, while some public TCRs were found in many individuals. Broadly in line with IMGT annotations, most TCR beta V segments showed up in productive rearrangements about 87% or about 30% of the time in an earlier analysis of under 700 of the donors. According to a later analysis, parvovirus B19, influenza, CMV and Epstein-Barr virus appeared linked to several top co-occurrence clusters. The classifier was reported to diagnose cytomegalovirus status with high specificity and sensitivity in both the original and validation cohorts. Because counts were too low, around 17 rarely observed V segments, including chromosome 9 orphons, were left out of the earlier analysis of a few hundred of the donors. Immune exposure information for the cohort was limited to CMV serostatus. An association between a missense DCLRE1C variant and V-gene and J-gene trimming of TCR beta chains was found in a later genetic analysis and replicated in an independent cohort. In a later genetic analysis, fewer N-insertions in productive TCRs were reported among donors in an Asian-associated ancestry cluster than the approximately 670-donor mean. Because HLA typing was unavailable for some donors at each locus, only the typed subset was used in association tests. The study gave a list of more than 150 TCR beta chains associated with cytomegalovirus. Some IMGT-functional V segments, including TRBV6-2 and TRBV6-3, could not be distinguished by the 87-base-pair reads and were therefore excluded. Only TCR beta chains were sequenced in this cohort, and the absence of alpha or paired-chain data limited detectable features. The authors suggested that the approach could potentially be extended to other disease states and immunological phenotypes. Correlated functional status among segregating V segments might be attributable to linkage disequilibrium, but an unknown experimental factor could not be ruled out. A later analysis found that TCR association rates varied across HLA loci, with DRB1 alleles showing the most associated TCRs and HLA-C alleles the fewest.

The cohort was made up of approximately 700 healthy bone marrow donors. At the time of sampling, all cohort members were nominally healthy, though unrecorded immune exposures were likely present. The donor was CMV seropositive and belonged to the group of 250 to 300 seropositive cohort members. A peripheral blood sample was provided by each donor, and peripheral blood mononuclear cells were used for TCR beta sequencing. The Qiagen DNeasy Blood Extraction Kit was used to extract genomic DNA from the blood cell samples. On this clone itself: Its antigen remains unidentified. No base-level quality is on record; no much larger clone is a single base apart.

From its cysteine to its phenylalanine, the CDR3 spans 14 amino acids. The sequence is cut down to CDR3 DNA, 42 bases in frame from base 1. The germline V gene gives CDR1 as KGHSH and CDR2 as LQKENI. V has 3 bases trimmed and J has 1 base trimmed; junction bases matching no gene number 2. The method behind the library was the immunoSEQ multiplex PCR assay. The multiplex PCR relied on a mix of 60 forward primers for TCR Vbeta segments and 13 reverse primers for TCR Jbeta segments. A multiplex PCR assay on genomic DNA amplified the CDR3 region of rearranged TCR beta genes. On the Illumina HiSeq System, the amplified TCR beta libraries were sequenced as 87-base-pair reads. The original pipeline was this. A later analysis counted 65 million to 90 million unique TCR beta chains across the 500 to 850 repertoires, and around 9.9 million of these chains were shared by at least two donors. A nearest-neighbor algorithm error-corrected the raw reads and collapsed the reads into unique sequences, merging closely related sequences to remove PCR and sequencing errors. CDR3 sequences were aligned to IMGT reference sequences to assign V, D and J gene segments. For a sequence to be retained, a match of at least six nucleotides to both a V gene segment and a J gene segment was required. A rearrangement counted as productive if the CDR3 had no stop codons and remained in frame with V and J, and every other rearrangement counted as non-productive. CDR3 was defined by IMGT convention, running from the second conserved V-encoded cysteine to the conserved J-encoded phenylalanine. In an earlier analysis of approximately 500 of the donors, sequences lacking an unambiguous match to a single V gene segment were excluded. In an earlier analysis of around 590 of the donors, a V segment was called functional when productive rearrangements were above 56.7%, and segregating when the standard deviation between donors exceeded 5%. A statistical classification framework was built to diagnose cytomegalovirus status from the catalog of TCR beta chain sequences. A later analysis assigned V and J genes by comparing TCR nucleotide sequences with IMGT/GENE-DB human TR gene sequences. Using the TCRdist pipeline, a later analysis assigned CDR3 sequences along with most-parsimonious VDJ recombination scenarios. In a later analysis, each TCR beta chain was defined by its CDR3 amino acid sequence together with its V-gene family, and reads without a unique V-gene family were excluded. To address suspected cross-contamination and a sequencing artifact, a later analysis removed 450 to 700 highly shared, low-generation-probability nucleotide sequences. In a later analysis, a clonal expansion index for each public chain was calculated from normalized within-repertoire ranks of inferred template counts. In a later analysis, generation probabilities were computed using a VDJ recombination model fitted to out-of-frame rearrangements, and the results were checked against IGoR. A later analysis scored TCR-TCR, TCR-HLA and TCR-CMV co-occurrence with hypergeometric tests, applying a repertoire-size bias correction to TCR pairs. A later analysis estimated false discovery rates by permuting HLA or CMV assignments 20 times. In a later analysis, co-occurring TCRs were grouped with DBSCAN, and TCRdist sequence similarity was added when clustering was performed within HLA-allele-positive subsets. Repertoires with fewer than 30,000 or more than 120,000 public chains, plus five repertoires with anomalous nucleotide sharing, were excluded from co-occurrence clustering. TCRdb took over this immuneACCESS table, retaining in-frame rearrangements with V and J assigned. Such tables are incomplete; in checked studies, under half of the missing clones stem from an unresolved V gene, and the remainder is unexplained. The V and J calls and the clone size are those of that table, but D and trimming were determined from the DNA. The sample records 150,000 to 250,000 clones, about 80% of which are singletons. The ten largest clones take up 4.4% of the sample.

Sequencing input: PBMCs. This sequence originates from a woman aged 25 to 39 in good health and CMV-seropositive. The rearrangement joined TRBV18 to TRBJ1-1; TRBD1 agrees with 7 junctional bases. The DNA sequence is as follows: TGTGCCAGCTCACCGACAGGGAGGAACACTGAAGCTTTCTTT. It translates as CASSPTGRNTEAFF.